The rows below give T cell receptor beta chains drawn from one sample of a study of cytomegalovirus exposure and HLA in healthy donors. The method was immunoSEQ multiplex PCR; TCRdb's version includes in-frame clones alone and lacks a portion of them. The sample includes nearly 300,000 clones, about nine tenths seen only once; the top ten take 3.5% to 4%. Sequencing was performed on PBMCs. The receptors stem from a middle-aged man in good health and CMV-seropositive. CDR3s include the opening cysteine and the closing phenylalanine or tryptophan. Each record gives: D gene, V gene, CDR3 length, clone size, J gene, CDR3 DNA, CDR3 protein. A D gene is named only where the DNA matches it firmly. Where a row states a size, it is once, few, many or the class of an expanded clone; other rows omit it.

D: TRBD2; V: TRBV28; length: 14; size: NA; J: TRBJ2-7; DNA: TGTGCCAGCAGTTTCGGCGGGAGGCCGGGCGAGCAGTACTTC; CDR3: CASSFGGRPGEQYF
D: NA; V: TRBV5-6; length: 14; size: few; J: TRBJ2-7; DNA: TGTGCCAGCAGCACTACCCCACTCTCCTACGAGCAGTACTTC; CDR3: CASSTTPLSYEQYF
D: NA; V: TRBV2; length: 17; size: NA; J: TRBJ1-5; DNA: TGTGCCAGCAGTGAAGCGCTCCGGGGGTGGGGCAATCAGCCCCAGCATTTT; CDR3: CASSEALRGWGNQPQHF
D: TRBD1; V: TRBV15; length: 16; size: NA; J: TRBJ2-7; DNA: TGTGCCACCAGCAGAGACTACACCGGGACAGGGGGCGAGCAGTACTTC; CDR3: CATSRDYTGTGGEQYF
D: TRBD1; V: TRBV9; length: 16; size: NA; J: TRBJ2-3; DNA: TGTGCCAGCAGCCCTCAACAGGGGGCGCCCCCGGATACGCAGTATTTT; CDR3: CASSPQQGAPPDTQYF
D: TRBD2; V: TRBV7-9; length: 16; size: NA; J: TRBJ2-1; DNA: TGTGCCAGCAGCTTACTAGCGGGAGCCTCCTACAATGAGCAGTTCTTC; CDR3: CASSLLAGASYNEQFF
D: NA; V: TRBV29-1; length: 15; size: NA; J: TRBJ2-5; DNA: TGCAGCTCTCTCGGCCCGGGGTCAGGAGAAGAGACCCAGTACTTC; CDR3: CSSLGPGSGEETQYF
D: NA; V: TRBV2; length: 17; size: NA; J: TRBJ2-1; DNA: TGTGCCAGCAAGTTGTCGTACACTTCGAGGTCCTACAATGAGCAGTTCTTC; CDR3: CASKLSYTSRSYNEQFF
D: TRBD1; V: TRBV28; length: 15; size: NA; J: TRBJ1-1; DNA: TGTGCCAGCAGTTTGCTCTCAGGGGGTCGGACTGAAGCTTTCTTT; CDR3: CASSLLSGGRTEAFF
D: NA; V: TRBV11-2; length: 15; size: NA; J: TRBJ1-2; DNA: TGTGCCAGCAGCTCCTACCCACTGGACTACTATGGCTACACCTTC; CDR3: CASSSYPLDYYGYTF
D: TRBD2; V: TRBV5-1; length: 15; size: NA; J: TRBJ2-1; DNA: TGCGCCAGCAGCGCGACTAGCGGGAGTTACAATGAGCAGTTCTTC; CDR3: CASSATSGSYNEQFF
D: TRBD1; V: TRBV7-8; length: 17; size: NA; J: TRBJ1-5; DNA: TGTGCCAGCAGCTTAAGACAAGGACAGGGGGAAAATCAGCCCCAGCATTTT; CDR3: CASSLRQGQGENQPQHF
D: NA; V: TRBV5-1; length: 15; size: NA; J: TRBJ2-7; DNA: TGCGTCAGCAGCTTGGCCGGGGATATGGGCTACGAGCAGTACTTC; CDR3: CVSSLAGDMGYEQYF
D: NA; V: TRBV19; length: 13; size: NA; J: TRBJ2-1; DNA: TGTGCCAGTAGCGAAACTAGCTACAATGAGCAGTTCTTC; CDR3: CASSETSYNEQFF
D: TRBD1; V: TRBV19; length: 13; size: NA; J: TRBJ2-1; DNA: TGTGCCAGGGCGGGACAGGGCGGTACTGAGCAGTTCTTC; CDR3: CARAGQGGTEQFF
D: TRBD2; V: TRBV5-4; length: 16; size: NA; J: TRBJ2-2; DNA: TGTGCCAGCAGCCCCATAGCGGGAGGGAACACCGGGGAGCTGTTTTTT; CDR3: CASSPIAGGNTGELFF
D: NA; V: TRBV13; length: 15; size: NA; J: TRBJ1-1; DNA: TGTGCCAGCAGCGGAGCAGGGTTCGGGAACACTGAAGCTTTCTTT; CDR3: CASSGAGFGNTEAFF
D: TRBD1; V: TRBV7-9; length: 13; size: NA; J: TRBJ2-5; DNA: TGTGCCAGCAGCTATCGGGACAGGGAAAAGCAGTACTTC; CDR3: CASSYRDREKQYF
D: NA; V: TRBV9; length: 15; size: NA; J: TRBJ1-2; DNA: TGTGCCAGCAGCGTAGAAGCGGTTGGGGGGTATGGCTACACCTTC; CDR3: CASSVEAVGGYGYTF
D: NA; V: TRBV28; length: 15; size: NA; J: TRBJ2-5; DNA: TGTGCCAGCAGTCGAAACTTACTAGGAGGGGAGACCCAGTACTTC; CDR3: CASSRNLLGGETQYF
D: NA; V: TRBV4-3; length: 14; size: NA; J: TRBJ1-1; DNA: TGCGCCAGCAGCCCCGACCGGACAAAACCTGAAGCTTTCTTT; CDR3: CASSPDRTKPEAFF
D: NA; V: TRBV6-4; length: 13; size: NA; J: TRBJ2-3; DNA: TGTGCCAGCAGTAGCGGGAGCACAGATACGCAGTATTTT; CDR3: CASSSGSTDTQYF
D: NA; V: TRBV7-9; length: 15; size: few; J: TRBJ1-1; DNA: TGTGCCAGCAGTTTGACAGGCGTGATGAACACTGAAGCTTTCTTT; CDR3: CASSLTGVMNTEAFF
D: NA; V: TRBV6-5; length: 13; size: NA; J: TRBJ2-7; DNA: TGTGCCAGCAGTCGGACAGCTAACTACGAGCAGTACTTC; CDR3: CASSRTANYEQYF
D: NA; V: TRBV6-4; length: 14; size: NA; J: TRBJ2-1; DNA: TGTGCCAGCAGTGTCGGGTACGGCAGAAATGAGCAGTTCTTC; CDR3: CASSVGYGRNEQFF
D: NA; V: TRBV5-5; length: 12; size: NA; J: TRBJ2-7; DNA: TGTGCCAGCAGCTTATCCGGTAACGAGCAGTACTTC; CDR3: CASSLSGNEQYF
D: NA; V: TRBV5-1; length: 15; size: once; J: TRBJ2-3; DNA: TGCGCCAGCAGCGGAGGGTTGACTAGCACAGATACGCAGTATTTT; CDR3: CASSGGLTSTDTQYF
D: NA; V: TRBV2; length: 14; size: NA; J: TRBJ1-1; DNA: TGTGCCAGCAGCCTTCACAGGGTTAACACTGAAGCTTTCTTT; CDR3: CASSLHRVNTEAFF
D: TRBD2; V: TRBV7-2; length: 16; size: NA; J: TRBJ2-1; DNA: TGTGCCAGCAGCCGACTAGGGACTAGCGGGCACAATGAGCAGTTCTTC; CDR3: CASSRLGTSGHNEQFF
D: NA; V: TRBV25-1; length: 15; size: NA; J: TRBJ1-3; DNA: TGTGCCAGCACCCCCGCGGGGGGGCCTGGAAACACCATATATTTT; CDR3: CASTPAGGPGNTIYF
D: TRBD1; V: TRBV7-2; length: 17; size: NA; J: TRBJ1-1; DNA: TGTGCCAGCAGCTCAGGACAGGGGCAGAGTCGGGTCACTGAAGCTTTCTTT; CDR3: CASSSGQGQSRVTEAFF